The next 14 T cell receptor beta chains were all read from a single sample in a study of vaccination and CD4 T cells after COVID-19. These receptors' targets are unknown. Time point noted: late sampling 161 to 241 days after vaccination in a few convalescent patients. Stated treatment: 10-day PBMC culture with coronavirus spike peptide pools or control peptides (ViraFEST assay). Sequencing of DNA taken from cultured CD4+ T cells relied on the Oncomine TCR Beta short-read assay. TCRdb called the PCR reads again in MiXCR, with one record for every CDR3 protein. This repertoire shows around 20,000 distinct CDR3 sequences, 30% to 40% found once; its top ten account for 30%. This material consisted of CD4+ T cells from blood, cultured in vitro, taken about 7 months after SARS-CoV-2 vaccination. The receptor set was obtained from a human donor who had recovered from COVID-19.

This clonotype came up a few times. This chain uses TRBV20-1 with TRBJ1-1; unclear D gene. The germline V gene has CDR1 DFQATT and CDR2 SNEGSKA (reference sequence). Trimming took 1 base from V and 0 from J, leaving 9 bases between them. The CDR3 is 14 amino acids. This CDR3 reads CSARVAAVNTEAFF. CDR3 sequence (DNA): TGCAGTGCTAGAGTTGCAGCAGTGAACACTGAAGCTTTCTTT.

This chain joins TRBV7-3 and TRBJ1-2; TRBD1 agrees at 10 bases. The CDR3 consists of 14 residues. The ends lost 5 bases at V and 8 bases at J; junction bases unmatched: 8. The germline V gene has CDR1 SGHTA and CDR2 FQGTGA. The CDR3 sequence: CASSPSGTGVGYTF. The DNA for the CDR3 is TGTGCCAGCAGCCCATCCGGGACAGGGGTCGGCTACACCTTC.

The rearrangement joins TRBV10-3 to TRBJ2-6; D gene ambiguous. The V gene's germline CDR1 is ENHRY and CDR2 SYGVKD. V was pared by 4 bases and J by 0 bases, with 4 bases between. The CDR3 contains 14 residues. The chain's CDR3 is CAISVGSGANVLTF. The CDR3 DNA is TGTGCCATCAGTGTAGGCTCTGGGGCCAACGTCCTGACTTTC.

This clonotype has more than one count but fewer than ten. The chain carries TRBV24-1 and TRBJ1-2; no definite D call. Between the trimmed V and J ends, which lost 3 bases and 4 bases, there was a span of 8 bases. Germline assignment: CDR1 KGHDR and CDR2 SFDVKD. This CDR3 region has 13 residues. The CDR3 is CATSDPGSYGYTF. CDR3 sequence (DNA): TGTGCCACCAGTGATCCCGGTTCCTATGGCTACACCTTC.

This clonotype was picked up one time. This chain connects TRBV2 to TRBJ2-5; no clear D gene. The V gene's germline CDR1 is SNHLY and CDR2 FYNNEI. CDR3 length equals 11 residues. Trimming took 3 bases from V and 12 from J, leaving 11 bases between them. The CDR3 loop is CASSEVTFKYF. The DNA for the CDR3 is TGTGCCAGCAGTGAGGTTACTTTCAAGTACTTC.

V gene TRBV19 combines with J gene TRBJ2-6; TRBD1 agrees at 10 bases. The CDR3 consists of 16 residues. J gave up 1 base and V 7 bases, and 4 bases lay outside the gene matches. Germline CDR1 and CDR2: LNHDA and SQIVND (reference sequence). CDR3 nucleotide sequence: TGTGCCAGTACTATGGACAGGGGGTCTGGGGCCAACGTCCTGACTTTC. Its translation is CASTMDRGSGANVLTF.

There are a few counts of this clonotype. The gene calls are TRBV19 and TRBJ1-2, with 7 bases that match TRBD1. The CDR3 is 14 residues long. J lost 5 bases, V lost 3 bases, and 6 bases had no gene match. Germline CDR1 is LNHDA and CDR2 is SQIVND (reference sequence). In DNA, the CDR3 is TGTGCCAGTAGTATCATACAGGGGAGGTATGGCTACACCTTC. It specifies CASSIIQGRYGYTF.

This chain links TRBV21-1 with TRBJ2-7. TRBV21-1 is a listed pseudogene. This CDR3 region has 13 residues. The DNA for the CDR3 is TGTGCCAGCCGAACTCAAGTTACCTACGAGCAGTACTTC. Amino acid sequence: CASRTQVTYEQYF.

The sample holds a few counts of this clonotype. The chain employs TRBV20-1 and TRBJ1-2; the D is unclear. The CDR3 is 12 residues long. Trimming pared 3 bases from V and 4 bases from J, leaving 9 bases between. Looked up from germline, CDR1 is DFQATT and CDR2 is SNEGSKA (reference sequence). CDR3 coding DNA: TGCAGTGCTAGGACTTCGGGCTATGGCTACACCTTC. Its translation is CSARTSGYGYTF.

This clonotype was counted only a few times. The J gene is TRBJ2-1, the V gene TRBV27, with 8 bases aligning to TRBD2. From germline, CDR1 is MNHEY and CDR2 SMNVEV (reference sequence). This CDR3 has 15 amino acids. Unmatched junction bases numbered 16, after V lost 10 bases and J lost 8 bases. CDR3 sequence (DNA): TGTGCCACCCTCAGCTTTGGGCGGGGGGTGGATGAGCAGTTCTTC. This gives the protein CATLSFGRGVDEQFF.

This clonotype appeared a few times. The V call is TRBV7-2, the J call TRBJ2-1; no clear D. Trimming stripped 2 bases from V and 4 bases from J, with 12 bases between. Germline CDR1 is SGHTA and CDR2 is FQGNSA. The CDR3 extends over 15 amino acids. For the CDR3, the DNA is TGTGCCAGCAGCTTAACCTGGGCTCGGTACAATGAGCAGTTCTTC. This sequence encodes CASSLTWARYNEQFF. The whole variable domain, remainder taken from reference TRBV7-2 and TRBJ2-1, is GAGVSQSPSNKVTEKGKDVELRCDPISGHTALYWYRQSLGQGLEFLIYFQGNSAPDKSGLPSDRFSAERTGGSVSTLTIQRTQQEDSAVYLCASSLTWARYNEQFFGPGTRLTVL.

The CDR3 reads CASSLRTGGDYGYTF. The CDR3 coding sequence is TGTGCCAGCAGTCTACGGACAGGGGGTGATTATGGCTACACCTTC. This rearrangement joins TRBV12-3 or TRBV12-4 to TRBJ1-2, with 10 bases that match TRBD1. With V trimmed by 5 bases and J by 5 bases, 8 bases remained unmatched. The CDR3 totals 15 residues.

V and J are TRBV12-3 or TRBV12-4 and TRBJ2-7; 7 bases line up with TRBD2. J gave up 6 bases and V 8 bases, and 4 bases lay outside the gene matches. The CDR3 covers 11 residues. This CDR3 reads CASGGESEQYF. The DNA of the CDR3 is TGTGCCAGCGGGGGGGAGTCCGAGCAGTACTTC.

The rearrangement uses TRBV7-8 and TRBJ1-1; TRBD1 agrees at 8 bases. CDR1 is SGHVS and CDR2 is FQNEAQ in the germline V gene. This CDR3 has 16 residues. V was pared by 5 bases and J by 1 base, with 9 bases of the junction left unmatched. CDR3 bases: TGTGCCAGCAGCAAACATGACAGGGGTAGGAACACTGAAGCTTTCTTT. Translation gives CASSKHDRGRNTEAFF.